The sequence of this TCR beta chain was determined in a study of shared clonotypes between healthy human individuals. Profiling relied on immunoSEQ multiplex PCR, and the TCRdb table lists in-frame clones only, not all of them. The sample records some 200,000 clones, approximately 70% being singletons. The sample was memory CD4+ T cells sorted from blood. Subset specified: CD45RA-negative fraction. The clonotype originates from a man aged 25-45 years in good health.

This CDR3 reads CASSLKLRAETQYF. CDR3 nucleotides: TGTGCCAGCAGCCTCAAGCTCAGGGCAGAGACCCAGTACTTC. The V call is TRBV14, the J call TRBJ2-5; possibly TRBD1 for D (5 bases). With 4 bases removed from V and 4 bases from J, the gap between germline ends came to 13 bases. Looked up from germline, CDR1 is SGHDN and CDR2 is FVKESK. The CDR3 covers 14 residues. Together with reference TRBV14 and TRBJ2-5, the CDR3 gives the full variable domain: EAGVTQFPSHSVIEKGQTVTLRCDPISGHDNLYWYRRVMGKEIKFLLHFVKESKQDESGMPNNRFLAERTGGTYSTLKVQPAELEDSGVYFCASSLKLRAETQYFGPGTRLLVL.